The source of this T cell receptor (beta chain) is a study of Graves' ophthalmopathy and Graves' hyperthyroidism. Germline values: CDR1 SEHNR, CDR2 FQNEAQ (reference sequence). With 6 bases clipped from V and 10 bases from J, the junction kept 14 bases outside the gene matches. This CDR3 is built from 15 residues. Transcripts of RNA were the source for amplifying TCR beta CDR3 regions. Second-round multiplex PCR came after first-round RT-PCR with HTBI primers. One entry per CDR3 protein, called by TCRdb with MiXCR from the multiplex PCR reads. This table holds approximately 640,000 distinct CDR3 sequences, over 40% found once.

This sequence joins TRBV7-9 and TRBJ1-4; the match to TRBD1 covers 7 bases. The clonotype originates from an adult man with Graves' ophthalmopathy. Sequenced material: peripheral blood. CDR3 sequence: CASSPQTGEIGKLFF. The CDR3 region has the DNA TGTGCCAGCAGTCCACAAACAGGGGAGATCGGAAAACTGTTTTTT.